This T cell receptor beta chain was found in a study (dated by TCRdb to 2016 to 2018). Study-level background: The research examined where HIV persistence comes from in people whose immune systems controlled HIV infection without treatment.

Library preparation was by 5' RACE. The data were produced on an Illumina HiSeq 2000. TCRdb handled the public reads itself, with Q25 trimming in fastp and clone calling in MiXCR, and kept productive beta chains. When rows share a CDR3 protein, they turn into one entry using the most common DNA and genes. The table for this sample lists about 320 distinct CDR3 sequences; roughly 7.2% of them were counted only once. The ten biggest clones cover approximately 91% of the sample. By how much of the sample it makes up, this clonotype is large (0.1 to 1%). The specificity of this receptor is unknown. Base qualities are not at hand, and no much larger clone is one base apart. For CDR1 and CDR2, the germline V gene lists SNHLY and FYNNEI. V is shortened by 6 bases, J by 6 bases, and the region joining them spans 12 bases. The CDR3 spans 13 residues, from the cysteine through the phenylalanine. Only the CDR3 DNA is retained, 39 bases long and in frame from the first base.

This TCR was sampled from a male donor with HIV. Source material: effector memory T cells from blood PBMCs. This specimen's cell subset or site label, per the study, means: effector memory CD4+ T cells. The V and J genes are TRBV2 and TRBJ1-3; the D gene is perhaps TRBD1, from 5 matching bases. The DNA sequence is as follows: TGTGCCAGCAGGCAGGGTATCGAAAACACCATATATTTT. Its product reads: CASRQGIENTIYF.